One and the same sample provided the 19 T cell receptor beta chains below, sequenced in a study of early stage breast cancer tumors. Assay: immunoSEQ multiplex PCR; the TCRdb copy retains only in-frame clones and omits some. The data show tens of thousands of clones, about two thirds seen once. Sequencing was carried out using blood. These receptors were collected from a person aged 45-60 years with breast cancer.

V and J are TRBV6-6 and TRBJ2-3; TRBD2 matches 8 bases. The germline CDR1 and CDR2 sequences are MNHNY and SVGAGI (reference sequence). This CDR3 is built from 16 residues. Trimming removed 5 bases from V and 0 bases from J; junction bases left unmatched: 7. Written as DNA, the CDR3 is TGTGCCAGCAGTACCCCATTAGCGGGGAGCACAGATACGCAGTATTTT. Translation gives CASSTPLAGSTDTQYF.

This clone has just one count. The same CDR3 is also encoded by other DNA sequences in this sample. The chain recombines TRBV5-4 with TRBJ2-5, with no clear D. The CDR3 sequence is 11 residues long. The V gene lost 4 bases and the J gene lost 5 bases, with 6 bases spanning the gap. The germline CDR1 and CDR2 sequences are SGHNT and YYREEE (reference sequence). This CDR3 is CASSLEETQYF. Here the CDR3 DNA reads TGTGCCAGCAGCCTTGAGGAGACCCAGTACTTC.

The chain has TRBV5-4 and TRBJ2-1; perhaps TRBD2 as D (6 bases). Germline-derived CDR1 and CDR2 are SGHNT and YYREEE (reference sequence). The CDR3 is 15 amino acids. V was pared by 6 bases and J by 0 bases, with 13 bases between. The CDR3 nucleotides read TGTGCCAGCACCATGGGGGGTAGCTCCTACAATGAGCAGTTCTTC. As protein: CASTMGGSSYNEQFF.

This clone was seen only once. This sequence joins TRBV18 and TRBJ1-2; TRBD1 matches 7 bases. CDR3 length: 15 amino acids. V was clipped by 3 bases and J by 6 bases; unmatched bases: 10. Germline-derived CDR1 and CDR2 are KGHSH and LQKENI. In DNA form, the CDR3 reads TGTGCCAGCTCACCTTTGAGACAGGGTCTTGATGGCTACACCTTC. Translated, it gives CASSPLRQGLDGYTF.

The chain is built from TRBV27 and TRBJ2-1; maybe TRBD1 (6 bases). Looked up from germline, CDR1 is MNHEY and CDR2 is SMNVEV (reference sequence). The V end was cut by 4 bases, the J end by 9 bases, with 10 bases between. The CDR3 runs to 12 residues. The CDR3 is CASSWGPSEQFF. The DNA for the CDR3 is TGTGCCAGCAGTTGGGGGCCGTCTGAGCAGTTCTTC.

The CDR3 DNA sequence: TGTGCCAGCAGCGTAGGTCCCCGAGAAGAGACCCAGTACTTC. Encoded protein: CASSVGPREETQYF. This chain joins TRBV9 and TRBJ2-5, with D unclear. Germline CDR1 SGDLS, CDR2 YYNGEE. The CDR3 spans 14 residues. The V and J ends lost 0 bases and 3 bases respectively, with 9 bases between them.

This clone was picked up a small number of times. The chain is built from TRBV6-1 and TRBJ1-1; unclear D gene. This CDR3 has 14 residues. Germline values: CDR1 MNHNS, CDR2 SASEGT. The V end was cut by 2 bases, the J end by 6 bases, with 13 bases between. In nucleotides, the CDR3 is TGTGCCAGCAGTGAAAGGTCCGCGGGATCTGAAGCTTTCTTT. Translation: CASSERSAGSEAFF.

V and J are TRBV28 and TRBJ2-1; 8 nucleotides line up with TRBD1. The CDR3 has 16 residues. V was clipped by 6 bases and J by 4 bases; unmatched bases: 11. From germline, CDR1 is MDHEN and CDR2 SYDVKM. CDR3 nucleotide sequence: TGTGCCAGCAGCCTTCCCGGGACAGGCTATTACAATGAGCAGTTCTTC. Residues: CASSLPGTGYYNEQFF.

The rearrangement joins TRBV5-1 to TRBJ1-1; D is undetermined. V was trimmed by 6 bases and J by 5 bases, leaving 20 bases between them. CDR1 is SGHRS and CDR2 is YFSETQ in the germline V gene. The CDR3 extends over 15 amino acids. Here the CDR3 DNA reads TGCGCCAGCACCCGAGTCGGGGATCTAAGGACTGAAGCTTTCTTT. Translating gives CASTRVGDLRTEAFF.

For the CDR3, the DNA is TGTGCCAGCAGTACCTCAGGGATAATCGGAAAGTACGAGCAGTACTTC. This encodes CASSTSGIIGKYEQYF. The gene calls are TRBV27 and TRBJ2-7, with TRBD1 as a possible D gene (5 bases). Trimming left V 5 bases short and J 4 bases short, with 21 bases between. This CDR3 is 16 amino acids long. Germline V gives CDR1 MNHEY, CDR2 SMNVEV (reference sequence).

This chain uses TRBV10-3 with TRBJ1-6; 7 positions agree with TRBD1. The CDR3 runs to 16 residues. CDR1 is ENHRY, CDR2 SYGVKD, per germline. J was trimmed by 8 bases and V by 2 bases; bases with no gene match: 9. Written as DNA, the CDR3 is TGTGCCATCAGTGAGGCAGGGACAGAAAATGATTCACCCCTCCACTTT. Translated: CAISEAGTENDSPLHF.

This clone was seen more than once but under ten times. V gene TRBV6-1 combines with J gene TRBJ1-1; 7 bases are a match to TRBD1. V was clipped by 6 bases and J by 4 bases; unmatched bases: 11. CDR3 size: 15 residues. Germline CDR1 reads MNHNS; CDR2 reads SASEGT. CDR3 loop: CASRRQGLVGTEAFF. The CDR3, as DNA: TGTGCCAGCAGACGACAGGGATTGGTGGGCACTGAAGCTTTCTTT.

V is TRBV30 and J is TRBJ1-1, with 7 bases that match TRBD1. Germline loops: CDR1 GTSNPN, CDR2 SVGIG (reference sequence). V gave up 4 bases and J gave up 0 bases; unmatched junction bases: 8. The CDR3 is 15 residues long. CDR3 sequence reads: CAWNRGPSMNTEAFF. In DNA form, the CDR3 reads TGTGCCTGGAACAGGGGCCCCTCTATGAACACTGAAGCTTTCTTT. The whole variable domain, filled in from reference TRBV30 and TRBJ1-1, reads SQTIHQWPATLVQPVGSPLSLECTVEGTSNPNLYWYRQAAGRGLQLLFYSVGIGQISSEVPQNLSASRPQDRQFILSSKKLLLSDSGFYLCAWNRGPSMNTEAFFGQGTRLTVV.

The V call is TRBV19, the J call TRBJ2-7, with TRBD1 identical over 9 bases. V trimming: 7 bases; J trimming: 1 base; junction bases outside the gene matches: 5. Germline values: CDR1 LNHDA, CDR2 SQIVND (reference sequence). The CDR3 has 14 residues. For the CDR3, the DNA is TGTGCCAGTACTCCGGGACAGGGATCCTACGAGCAGTACTTC. Translating it yields CASTPGQGSYEQYF.

DNA for the CDR3: TGTGCCAGCAGCTTACGTACTAGCGGGGATCTTTACAATGAGCAGTTCTTC. Protein sequence: CASSLRTSGDLYNEQFF. The J gene is TRBJ2-1, the V gene TRBV7-8; 10 bases agree with TRBD2. Germline lookup yields CDR1 SGHVS and CDR2 FQNEAQ. CDR3 size: 17 residues. Unmatched junction bases numbered 8, after V lost 2 bases and J lost 4 bases.

V and J are TRBV10-2 and TRBJ2-1, with a weak D call TRBD2 (6 bases). Germline loops: CDR1 WSHSY, CDR2 SAAADI. The CDR3 is made up of 12 amino acids. Trimming stripped 0 bases from V and 9 bases from J, with 6 bases between. The CDR3 region has the DNA TGCGCCAGCAGTGAGTCCGGGGGTGAGCAGTTCTTC. Residues: CASSESGGEQFF.

V usage is TRBV5-1 and J usage is TRBJ2-6, with a tentative D call TRBD1 (6 bases). Germline values: CDR1 SGHRS, CDR2 YFSETQ. The CDR3 length is 16 residues. The germline V and J ends were trimmed by 0 bases and 2 bases, with 9 bases remaining between them. The CDR3 nucleotides read TGCGCCAGCAGCTTGGCCGGACAGACTGGGGCCAACGTCCTGACTTTC. Amino acid sequence: CASSLAGQTGANVLTF.

The table lists this clone with a few counts. The chain employs TRBV11-2 and TRBJ1-2; possible D gene TRBD1, 6 bases. Germline assignment: CDR1 SGHAT and CDR2 FQNNGV. CDR3 length: 13 residues. The V end was cut by 1 base, the J end by 8 bases, with 11 bases between. The CDR3 is CASSLAGVSGYTF. CDR3 DNA sequence: TGTGCCAGCAGCTTAGCAGGGGTCTCCGGCTACACCTTC.

A single count supports this clone. The chain is built from TRBV28 and TRBJ2-5, with a possible D match to TRBD2 (7 bases). The CDR3 runs 14 residues. V lost 2 bases to trimming and J lost 5 bases, with 12 bases between them. Germline-derived CDR1 and CDR2 are MDHEN and SYDVKM. Written as DNA, the CDR3 is TGTGCCAGCAGTTTAGGGGGGGGCAGCGAGACCCAGTACTTC. Protein: CASSLGGGSETQYF.